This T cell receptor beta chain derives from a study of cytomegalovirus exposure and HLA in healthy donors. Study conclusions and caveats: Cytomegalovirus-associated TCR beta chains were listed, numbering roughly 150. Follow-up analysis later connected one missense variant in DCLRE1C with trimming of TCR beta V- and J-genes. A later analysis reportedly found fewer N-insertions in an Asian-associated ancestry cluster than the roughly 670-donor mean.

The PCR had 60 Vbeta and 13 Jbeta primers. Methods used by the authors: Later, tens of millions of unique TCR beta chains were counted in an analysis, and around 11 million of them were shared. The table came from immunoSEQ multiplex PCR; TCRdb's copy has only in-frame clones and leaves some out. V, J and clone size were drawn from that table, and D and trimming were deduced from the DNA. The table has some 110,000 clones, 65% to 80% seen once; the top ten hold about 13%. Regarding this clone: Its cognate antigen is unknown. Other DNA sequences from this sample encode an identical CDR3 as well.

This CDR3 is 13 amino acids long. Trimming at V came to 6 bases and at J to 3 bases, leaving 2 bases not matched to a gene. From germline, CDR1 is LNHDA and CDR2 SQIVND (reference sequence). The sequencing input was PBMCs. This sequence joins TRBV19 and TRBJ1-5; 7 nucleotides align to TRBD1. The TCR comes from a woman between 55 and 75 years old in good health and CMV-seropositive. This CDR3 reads CASSDRVNQPQHF. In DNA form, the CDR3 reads TGTGCCAGTAGCGACAGGGTCAATCAGCCCCAGCATTTT.